Listed below are T cell receptor beta chains from one sample, sequenced in a study of cytomegalovirus exposure and HLA in healthy donors. The protocol was immunoSEQ multiplex PCR, while the TCRdb copy is restricted to in-frame clones and leaves out a portion. In total, the table holds 110,000 to 150,000 clones. The specimen was PBMCs. The receptors here all came from a male donor in good health and CMV-seronegative. CDR3s include the opening cysteine and the closing phenylalanine or tryptophan.

v_call | cdr3_aa
TRBV2 | CASRERNGTGELFF
TRBV28 | CAILPWGAPTDTQYF
TRBV25-1 | CASSPPGVSDTQYF
TRBV7-2 | CASSSPGLGKGEQFF
TRBV19 | CASSIEAYGFHTEAFF
TRBV7-9 | CASSLVGETQYF
TRBV4-2 | CASSQNTGRSSYEQYF
TRBV7-2 | CASSISAPGELFF
TRBV30 | CAWRGNSGPTYEQYF
TRBV6-1 | CASSRSNRVTYGYTF
TRBV11-2 | CASSLGGTGWNRGYTF
TRBV19 | CASTAEGGFPYEQYF
TRBV6-5 | CASRGLAETDTQYF
TRBV4-2 | CASSQRDSYNEQFF
TRBV5-4 | CASSPGWTSGTGELFF
TRBV27 | CASSLTGDYGYTF
TRBV5-6 | CASSQGGARGYTF
TRBV4-1 | CASSQEEPGSYNEQFF
TRBV4-2 | CASSQGTSLANDEQYF
TRBV19 | CATTTGEFNQPQHF
TRBV6-1 | CASSPQTNTGELFF
TRBV30 | CAWSLSGNYGYTF
TRBV7-7 | CASSLRPDSSNEQFF
TRBV20-1 | CSFRGASEQYF
TRBV7-2 | CASGRTDDQPQHF
TRBV6-5 | CASSRQVPSGNTIYF
TRBV4-2 | CASSQEGGGLNEQFF
TRBV30 | CAWSVLGREANEQFF
TRBV7-9 | CASSSRTGGNTEAFF
TRBV27 | CASSLYPGLVEAFF
TRBV4-3 | CASSQDYQGWYEQYF
TRBV5-5 | CASSPPGVGTEAFF
TRBV4-1 | CASSQETGGYTDTQYF
TRBV7-2 | CASSPPTTLTYEQYF
TRBV28 | CASSLVLAGGPQETQYF
TRBV11-2 | CASSRTSGSSYNEQFF
TRBV6-1 | CASSGPGHLFNTEAFF
TRBV5-1 | CASSFGTFGGGPGDEQFF
TRBV5-6 | CASRRLGTENTEAFF
TRBV18 | CASSPSQGWYEQYF
TRBV9 | CASSRTGQGAIFGNTIYF
TRBV5-6 | CASSLSQGLGQPQHF
TRBV4-2 | CASSQRDRGYNEQFF
TRBV6-5 | CASSKPGQGNSPLHF
TRBV5-1 | CASRGDSSSYNEQFF
TRBV9 | CASSSQLAASTDTQYF
TRBV5-1 | CASSFSGGRETQYF
TRBV29-1 | CSVLAGVAYNEQFF
TRBV19 | CASSQERRYGYTF
TRBV21-1 | CASTYGQGNEKLFF
TRBV6-6 | CASSYRQGVVGYTF
TRBV30 | CAWSVGGETQYF
TRBV15 | CATSRGRGNEQYF
TRBV25-1 | CASSEFPSGRTDTQYF
TRBV7-8 | CASSLAQSSGGVTYEQYF
TRBV5-1 | CASSLAGGEARTEAFF
TRBV7-2 | CASSFYRNTGELFF